This TCR beta chain was recovered during a study of T-cell reconstitution after alpha-beta-depleted transplantation in children. Whole-study findings and limits: Some patients owed their high day-60 TCRbeta diversity to surviving recipient T cells and thymic progenitors. Newly produced T cells mostly provided counts and TCRbeta diversity after one year, as hyperexpanded clones declined. As was reported, about two months after transplant, alpha-beta T cells came from several hundred expanded graft clones.

The length of the CDR3 is 17 residues. V lost 4 bases and J lost 4, with 23 bases in between. The germline V gene encodes CDR1 SGHDT and CDR2 YYEEEE. This clonotype was recorded many times. Its antigen is not known. The TCRbeta library incorporated unique molecular identifiers. One entry per CDR3 protein results from TCRdb running MiXCR on the PCR reads. Found here are 670,000 or so distinct CDR3 sequences, around 12% of them singletons; the top ten hold 0.75% to 0.85%. This chain links TRBV5-6 with TRBJ1-2; a weak D match, TRBD1 (5 bases). The material sequenced was PBMCs, taken before TCRalphabeta/CD19-depleted stem cell transplant. The origin of this receptor is a girl aged 2 to 9 with congenital amegakaryocytic thrombocytopenia, due to receive a stem cell transplant. The CDR3 is CASSPGDRSQASYGYTF. In DNA form, the CDR3 reads TGTGCCAGCAGCCCGGGGGATCGGTCGCAGGCCTCCTATGGCTACACCTTC.